A selection of T cell receptor beta chains follows, all from one sample in a study of blood T cell repertoires in COVID-19. Here immunoSEQ multiplex PCR was the method, and the copy in TCRdb shows in-frame clones only, minus some. This sample has about 250,000 clones; over 80% occur once, and the top ten carry around 3.1%. Sequences were obtained from PBMCs or T cells enriched from blood (not recorded which). These receptors were taken from a woman in her 40s who had been exposed to COVID-19. CDR3s include the opening cysteine and the closing phenylalanine or tryptophan. The D gene is left open where the match is weak. Where a row states a size, it is once, few, many or the class of an expanded clone; other rows omit it.

NA	TRBV3-1/TRBV3-2	NA	TRBJ2-5	CASSQTGRETQYF	TGTGCCAGCAGCCAAACGGGGAGAGAGACCCAGTACTTC
NA	TRBV6-2/TRBV6-3	NA	TRBJ2-1	CASSYPPFKEGDNEQFF	TGTGCCAGCAGTTACCCCCCCTTTAAAGAGGGTGATAATGAGCAGTTCTTC
NA	TRBV6-5	NA	TRBJ2-7	CARPGRGTYEQYF	TGTGCCCGACCGGGACGGGGGACCTACGAGCAGTACTTC
NA	TRBV11-1	NA	TRBJ2-3	CASSGRTDTQYF	TGTGCCAGTTCAGGGCGCACAGATACGCAGTATTTT
NA	TRBV23-1	TRBD1	TRBJ2-4	CATSTGGSIQYF	TGCGCCACCTCGACAGGGGGTAGCATTCAGTACTTC
NA	TRBV11-2	NA	TRBJ1-1	CASSYPGGAEAFF	TGTGCCAGCAGCTACCCGGGGGGCGCTGAAGCTTTCTTT
NA	TRBV5-1	NA	TRBJ1-6	CASSLSGVGGSPLHF	TGCGCCAGCAGCTTGTCAGGGGTCGGTGGTTCACCCCTCCACTTT
NA	TRBV4-3	NA	TRBJ2-1	CASSQVMYNEQFF	TGCGCCAGCAGCCAAGTAATGTACAATGAGCAGTTCTTC
NA	TRBV30	NA	TRBJ2-7	CAVQGNEQYF	TGTGCCGTACAGGGTAACGAGCAGTACTTC
NA	TRBV6-1	NA	TRBJ1-6	CASSESGRTYNSPLHF	TGTGCCAGCAGTGAATCGGGAAGAACATATAATTCACCCCTCCACTTT
NA	TRBV4-1	NA	TRBJ1-2	CASSQAARGSGGYTF	TGCGCCAGCAGCCAAGCGGCCAGGGGCTCGGGTGGCTACACCTTC
once	TRBV3-1/TRBV3-2	TRBD1	TRBJ1-1	CASSPWTGVASTEAFF	TGTGCCAGCAGCCCCTGGACAGGGGTTGCGAGCACTGAAGCTTTCTTT
NA	TRBV19	NA	TRBJ1-2	CASTDQGGPNYGYTF	TGTGCCAGTACCGACCAGGGCGGACCAAACTATGGCTACACCTTC
NA	TRBV11-3	NA	TRBJ2-5	CASSYRGQETQYF	TGTGCCAGCAGCTATAGAGGGCAAGAGACCCAGTACTTC
NA	TRBV11-1	TRBD1	TRBJ1-6	CASSGTGKGSPLHF	TGTGCCAGCAGCGGGACAGGGAAAGGCTCACCCCTCCACTTT
NA	TRBV9	NA	TRBJ1-6	CASSVEGGSNSPLHF	TGTGCCAGCAGCGTAGAGGGGGGGAGTAATTCACCCCTCCACTTT
few	TRBV6-6	NA	TRBJ1-2	CASNQGLAHYGYTF	TGTGCCAGCAATCAGGGCCTTGCCCACTATGGCTACACCTTC
NA	TRBV11-2	NA	TRBJ1-3	CASSLGLWADFSGNTIYF	TGTGCCAGCAGCTTAGGGCTCTGGGCGGACTTCTCTGGAAACACCATATATTTT
few	TRBV6-1	NA	TRBJ1-4	CASSGGRGGVATNEKLFF	TGTGCCAGCAGTGGCGGCCGGGGAGGGGTCGCAACTAATGAAAAACTGTTTTTT
NA	TRBV19	NA	TRBJ1-1	CASSRIIGGGNTEAFF	TGTGCCAGTAGTAGAATCATAGGGGGGGGGAACACTGAAGCTTTCTTT
NA	TRBV6-5	NA	TRBJ1-1	CASNGLGGEAFF	TGTGCCAGCAATGGGTTGGGGGGTGAAGCTTTCTTT
NA	TRBV19	NA	TRBJ1-1	CASSIEVNTEAFF	TGTGCCAGTAGTATTGAGGTGAACACTGAAGCTTTCTTT
NA	TRBV3-1/TRBV3-2	NA	TRBJ1-1	CASSQDPRDTEAFF	TGTGCCAGCAGCCAAGACCCCAGGGACACTGAAGCTTTCTTT
NA	TRBV7-8	NA	TRBJ2-3	CASSTGGADTQYF	TGTGCCAGCAGCACAGGGGGGGCAGATACGCAGTATTTT
NA	TRBV7-9	NA	TRBJ1-4	CASTVPGTNEKLFF	TGTGCCAGCACTGTACCCGGAACTAATGAAAAACTGTTTTTT
NA	TRBV3-1/TRBV3-2	TRBD1	TRBJ2-2	CASRRQGNTGELFF	TGTGCCAGCAGACGACAGGGCAACACCGGGGAGCTGTTTTTT
NA	TRBV24-1	NA	TRBJ2-3	CATSDDGSTDTQYF	TGTGCCACCAGTGACGACGGGAGCACAGATACGCAGTATTTT
few	TRBV7-9	TRBD1	TRBJ2-1	CASSLETGGHNEQFF	TGTGCCAGCAGCTTAGAGACAGGGGGTCACAATGAGCAGTTCTTC
NA	TRBV5-6	NA	TRBJ1-2	CASSLAQAGGYTF	TGTGCCAGCAGCTTGGCACAGGCGGGGGGCTACACCTTC
once	TRBV6-2/TRBV6-3	NA	TRBJ2-7	CASSYRLSRERYEQYF	TGTGCCAGCAGTTACCGGTTGAGTCGGGAAAGGTACGAGCAGTACTTC
NA	TRBV4-2	NA	TRBJ2-2	CASSPLFSPAGTGELFF	TGTGCCAGCAGCCCCCTGTTTTCTCCCGCGGGGACCGGGGAGCTGTTTTTT
NA	TRBV6-5	TRBD1	TRBJ1-1	CASILDRGDTEAFF	TGTGCCAGCATCCTAGACAGGGGAGACACTGAAGCTTTCTTT
NA	TRBV2	NA	TRBJ1-5	CASDDRTLNQPQHF	TGTGCCAGCGACGACAGAACCTTAAATCAGCCCCAGCATTTT
NA	TRBV5-1	NA	TRBJ2-2	CASSSTQGADTGELFF	TGCGCCAGCAGCTCGACACAGGGTGCTGACACCGGGGAGCTGTTTTTT
NA	TRBV15	NA	TRBJ1-5	CATSRGGVGVSRYSNQPQHF	TGTGCCACCAGCAGAGGTGGAGTCGGGGTCTCGCGATATAGCAATCAGCCCCAGCATTTT
few	TRBV9	NA	TRBJ2-3	CASSVARTDTQYF	TGTGCCAGCAGCGTAGCTCGCACAGATACGCAGTATTTT
NA	TRBV24-1	TRBD2	TRBJ2-1	CATSDRGRRAYNEQFF	TGTGCCACCAGTGATCGCGGGAGGCGGGCCTACAATGAGCAGTTCTTC
NA	TRBV18	TRBD1	TRBJ1-2	CASSPWETGDGYTF	TGTGCCAGCTCACCATGGGAGACAGGGGATGGCTACACCTTC
NA	TRBV12-3/TRBV12-4	NA	TRBJ1-3	CASSLNGTPFF	TGTGCCAGCAGTTTAAACGGGACACCCTTTTTT
NA	TRBV7-8	NA	TRBJ1-1	CASSLEHKNTEAFF	TGTGCCAGCAGCTTAGAACATAAGAACACTGAAGCTTTCTTT